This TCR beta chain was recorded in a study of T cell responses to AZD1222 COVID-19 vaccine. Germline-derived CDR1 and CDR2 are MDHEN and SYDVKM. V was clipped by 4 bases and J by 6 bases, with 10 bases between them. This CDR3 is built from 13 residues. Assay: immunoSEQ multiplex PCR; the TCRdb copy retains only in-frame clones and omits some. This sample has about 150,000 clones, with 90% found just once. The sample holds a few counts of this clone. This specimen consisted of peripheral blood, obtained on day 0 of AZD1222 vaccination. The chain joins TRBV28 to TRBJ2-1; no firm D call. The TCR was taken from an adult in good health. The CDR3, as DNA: TGTGCCAGCAGTTCGGGTCTGAGCAATGAGCAGTTCTTC. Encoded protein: CASSSGLSNEQFF.